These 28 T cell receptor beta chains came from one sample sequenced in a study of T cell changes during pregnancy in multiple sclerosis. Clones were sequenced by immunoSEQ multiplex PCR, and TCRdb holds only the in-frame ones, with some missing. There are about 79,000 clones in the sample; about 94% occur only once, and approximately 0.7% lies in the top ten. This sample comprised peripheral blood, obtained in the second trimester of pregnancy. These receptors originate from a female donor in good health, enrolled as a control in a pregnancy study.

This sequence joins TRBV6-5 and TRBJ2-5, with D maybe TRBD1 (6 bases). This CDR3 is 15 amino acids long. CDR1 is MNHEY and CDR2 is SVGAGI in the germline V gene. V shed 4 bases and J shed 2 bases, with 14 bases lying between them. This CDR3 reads CASSSPGHPQETQYF. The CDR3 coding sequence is TGTGCCAGCAGTTCGCCGGGACACCCTCAAGAGACCCAGTACTTC.

The chain's CDR3 is CASSRGEAGRREQYF. DNA of the CDR3: TGTGCCAGCAGCCGGGGGGAAGCGGGGCGCCGGGAGCAGTACTTC. The chain couples TRBV5-6 to TRBJ2-7, with 7 bases identical to TRBD2. CDR3 length: 15 amino acids. V trimming: 4 bases; J trimming: 7 bases; junction bases outside the gene matches: 14. Germline V gene lookup returns CDR1 SGHDT and CDR2 YYEEEE.

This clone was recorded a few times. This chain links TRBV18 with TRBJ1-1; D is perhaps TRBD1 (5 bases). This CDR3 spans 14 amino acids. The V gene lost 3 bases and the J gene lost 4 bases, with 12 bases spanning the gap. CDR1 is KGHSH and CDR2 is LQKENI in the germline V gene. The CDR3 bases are TGTGCCAGCTCACCCCCGTCCGGGGGCACTGAAGCTTTCTTT. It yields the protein CASSPPSGGTEAFF.

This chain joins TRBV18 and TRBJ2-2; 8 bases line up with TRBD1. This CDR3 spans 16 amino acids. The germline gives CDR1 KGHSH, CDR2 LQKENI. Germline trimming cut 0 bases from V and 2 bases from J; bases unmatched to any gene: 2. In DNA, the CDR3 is TGTGCCAGCTCACCACCAGGACAGGGCAACACCGGGGAGCTGTTTTTT. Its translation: CASSPPGQGNTGELFF.

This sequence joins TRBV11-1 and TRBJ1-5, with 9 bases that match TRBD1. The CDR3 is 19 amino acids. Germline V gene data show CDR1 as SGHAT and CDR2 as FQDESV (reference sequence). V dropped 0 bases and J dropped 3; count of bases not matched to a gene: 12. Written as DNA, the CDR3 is TGTGCCAGCAGCTTAGCAGGCGGGACAGGGAAGGAGAACAATCAGCCCCAGCATTTT. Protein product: CASSLAGGTGKENNQPQHF. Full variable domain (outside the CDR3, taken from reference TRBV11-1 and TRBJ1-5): EAEVAQSPRYKITEKSQAVAFWCDPISGHATLYWYRQILGQGPELLVQFQDESVVDDSQLPKDRFSAERLKGVDSTLKIQPAELGDSAMYLCASSLAGGTGKENNQPQHFGDGTRLSIL.

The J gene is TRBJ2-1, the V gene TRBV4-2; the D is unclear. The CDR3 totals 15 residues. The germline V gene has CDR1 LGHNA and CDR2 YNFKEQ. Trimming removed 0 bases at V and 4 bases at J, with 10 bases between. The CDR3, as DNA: TGTGCCAGCAGCCAAGATGACACCCCGTACAATGAGCAGTTCTTC. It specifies CASSQDDTPYNEQFF.

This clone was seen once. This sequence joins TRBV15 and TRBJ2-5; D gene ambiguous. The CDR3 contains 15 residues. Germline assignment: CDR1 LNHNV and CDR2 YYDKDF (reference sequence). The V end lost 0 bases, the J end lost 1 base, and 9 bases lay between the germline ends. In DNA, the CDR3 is TGTGCCACCAGCAGAGATCCACAACCCCAAGAGACCCAGTACTTC. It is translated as CATSRDPQPQETQYF. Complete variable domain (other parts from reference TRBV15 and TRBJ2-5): DAMVIQNPRYQVTQFGKPVTLSCSQTLNHNVMYWYQQKSSQAPKLLFHYYDKDFNNEADTPDNFQSRRPNTSFCFLDIRSPGLGDTAMYLCATSRDPQPQETQYFGPGTRLLVL.

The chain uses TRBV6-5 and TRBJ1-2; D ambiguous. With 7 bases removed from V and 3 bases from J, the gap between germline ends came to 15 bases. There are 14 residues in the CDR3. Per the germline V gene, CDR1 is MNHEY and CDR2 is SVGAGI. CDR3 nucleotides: TGTGCCAGCACGGGAGGACCAACTTACTATGGCTACACCTTC. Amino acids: CASTGGPTYYGYTF.

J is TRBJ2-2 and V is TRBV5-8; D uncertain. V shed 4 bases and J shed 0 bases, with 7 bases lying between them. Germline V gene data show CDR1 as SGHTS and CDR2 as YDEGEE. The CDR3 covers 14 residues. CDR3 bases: TGTGCCAGCAGCCGAGCACCGAACACCGGGGAGCTGTTTTTT. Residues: CASSRAPNTGELFF.

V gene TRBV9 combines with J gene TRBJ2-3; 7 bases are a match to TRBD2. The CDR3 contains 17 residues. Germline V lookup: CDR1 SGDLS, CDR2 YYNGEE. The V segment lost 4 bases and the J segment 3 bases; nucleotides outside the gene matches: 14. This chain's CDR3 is CASSLEWGGLRTDTQYF. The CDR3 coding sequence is TGTGCCAGCAGCCTAGAGTGGGGGGGTTTGAGGACAGATACGCAGTATTTT.

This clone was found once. CDR3: CSVEEGSEKLFF. DNA of the CDR3: TGCAGCGTTGAGGAGGGGTCTGAAAAACTGTTTTTT. This chain links TRBV29-1 with TRBJ1-4, with D possibly matching TRBD1 (5 bases). Per the germline V gene, CDR1 is SQVTM and CDR2 is ANQGSEA. There are 12 residues in the CDR3. V dropped 3 bases and J dropped 7 bases, with 9 bases sitting between them.

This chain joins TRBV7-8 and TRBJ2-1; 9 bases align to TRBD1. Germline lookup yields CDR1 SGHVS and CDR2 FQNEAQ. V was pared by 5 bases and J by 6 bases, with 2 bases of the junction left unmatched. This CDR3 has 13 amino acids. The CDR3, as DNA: TGTGCCAGCAGCCGGGACAGGGCCAATGAGCAGTTCTTC. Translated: CASSRDRANEQFF. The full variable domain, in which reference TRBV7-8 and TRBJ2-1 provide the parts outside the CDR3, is GAGVSQSPRYKVAKRGQDVALRCDPISGHVSLFWYQQALGQGPEFLTYFQNEAQLDKSGLPSDRFFAERPEGSVSTLKIQRTQQEDSAVYLCASSRDRANEQFFGPGTRLTVL.

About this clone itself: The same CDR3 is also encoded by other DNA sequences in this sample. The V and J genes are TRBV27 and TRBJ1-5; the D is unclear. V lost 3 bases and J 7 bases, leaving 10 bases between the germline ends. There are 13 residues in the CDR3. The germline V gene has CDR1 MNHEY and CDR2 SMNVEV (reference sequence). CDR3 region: CASSFSGNQPQHF. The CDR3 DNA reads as TGTGCCAGCAGTTTCTCGGGAAACCAGCCCCAGCATTTT.

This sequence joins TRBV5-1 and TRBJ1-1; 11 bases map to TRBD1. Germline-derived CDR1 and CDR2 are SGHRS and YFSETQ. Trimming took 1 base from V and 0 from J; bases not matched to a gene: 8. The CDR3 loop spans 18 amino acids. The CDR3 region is CASSLKVGQGDMNTEAFF. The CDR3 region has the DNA TGCGCCAGCAGCTTGAAGGTGGGACAGGGGGACATGAACACTGAAGCTTTCTTT.

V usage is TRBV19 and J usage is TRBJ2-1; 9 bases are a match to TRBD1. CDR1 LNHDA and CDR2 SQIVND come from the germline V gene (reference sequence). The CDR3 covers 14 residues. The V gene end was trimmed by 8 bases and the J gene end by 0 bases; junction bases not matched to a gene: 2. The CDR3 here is CASRTGDSYNEQFF. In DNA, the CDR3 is TGTGCCAGTCGGACAGGGGACTCCTACAATGAGCAGTTCTTC.

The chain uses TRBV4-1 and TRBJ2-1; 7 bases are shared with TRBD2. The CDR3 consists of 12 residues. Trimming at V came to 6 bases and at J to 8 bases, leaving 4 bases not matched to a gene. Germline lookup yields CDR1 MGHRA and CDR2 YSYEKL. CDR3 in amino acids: CASRHGGDEQFF. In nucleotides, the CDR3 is TGCGCCAGCAGACATGGGGGGGATGAGCAGTTCTTC.

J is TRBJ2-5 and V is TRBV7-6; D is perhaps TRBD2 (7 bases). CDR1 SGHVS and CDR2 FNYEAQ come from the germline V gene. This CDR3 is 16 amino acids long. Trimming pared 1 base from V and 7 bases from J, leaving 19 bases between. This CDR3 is CASSLGGLAALTTQYF. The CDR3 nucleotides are TGTGCCAGCAGCTTAGGGGGGCTAGCGGCACTGACGACCCAGTACTTC.

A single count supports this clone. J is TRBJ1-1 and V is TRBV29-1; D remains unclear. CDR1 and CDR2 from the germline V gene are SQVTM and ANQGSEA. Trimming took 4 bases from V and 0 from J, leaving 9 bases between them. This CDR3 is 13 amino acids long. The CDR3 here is CSVVGGMNTEAFF. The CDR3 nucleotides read TGCAGCGTTGTTGGCGGTATGAACACTGAAGCTTTCTTT.

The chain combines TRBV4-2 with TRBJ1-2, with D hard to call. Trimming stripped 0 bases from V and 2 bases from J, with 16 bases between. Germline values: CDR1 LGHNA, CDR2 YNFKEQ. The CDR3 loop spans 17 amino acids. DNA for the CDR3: TGTGCCAGCAGCCAAGATAGGAGTGCGCGCTACAACTATGGCTACACCTTC. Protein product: CASSQDRSARYNYGYTF.

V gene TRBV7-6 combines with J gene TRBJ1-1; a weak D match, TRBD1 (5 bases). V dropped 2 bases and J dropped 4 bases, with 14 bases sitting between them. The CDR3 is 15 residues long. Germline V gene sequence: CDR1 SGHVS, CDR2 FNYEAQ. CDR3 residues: CASSLLGRDSTEAFF. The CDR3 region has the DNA TGTGCCAGCAGCTTACTGGGCAGGGATAGCACTGAAGCTTTCTTT.

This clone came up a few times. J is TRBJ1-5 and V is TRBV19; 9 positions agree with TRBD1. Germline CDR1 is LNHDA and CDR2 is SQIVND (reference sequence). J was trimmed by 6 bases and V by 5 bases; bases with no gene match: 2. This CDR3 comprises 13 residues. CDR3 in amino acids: CASSGTGSQPQHF. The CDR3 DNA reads TGTGCCAGTAGTGGGACAGGGTCTCAGCCCCAGCATTTT. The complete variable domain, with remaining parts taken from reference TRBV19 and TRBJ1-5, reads DGGITQSPKYLFRKEGQNVTLSCEQNLNHDAMYWYRQDPGQGLRLIYYSQIVNDFQKGDIAEGYSVSREKKESFPLTVTSAQKNPTAFYLCASSGTGSQPQHFGDGTRLSIL.

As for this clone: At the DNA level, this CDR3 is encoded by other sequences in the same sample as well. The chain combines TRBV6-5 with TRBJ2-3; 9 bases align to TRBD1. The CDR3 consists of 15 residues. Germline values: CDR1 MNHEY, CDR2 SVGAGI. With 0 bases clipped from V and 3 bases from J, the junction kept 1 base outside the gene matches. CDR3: CASSYSDRGTDTQYF. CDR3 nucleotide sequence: TGTGCCAGCAGTTACTCAGACAGGGGGACAGATACGCAGTATTTT.

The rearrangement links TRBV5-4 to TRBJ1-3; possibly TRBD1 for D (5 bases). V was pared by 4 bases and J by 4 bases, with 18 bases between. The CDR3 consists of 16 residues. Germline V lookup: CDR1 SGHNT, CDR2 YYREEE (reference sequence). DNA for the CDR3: TGTGCCAGCAGCCTGAACGCGGGACGGGGAGGAAACACCATATATTTT. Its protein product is CASSLNAGRGGNTIYF.

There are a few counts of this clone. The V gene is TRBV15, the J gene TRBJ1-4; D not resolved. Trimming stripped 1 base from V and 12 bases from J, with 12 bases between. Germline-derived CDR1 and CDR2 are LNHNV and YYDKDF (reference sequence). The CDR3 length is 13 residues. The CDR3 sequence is CATSRVTVGELFF. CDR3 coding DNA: TGTGCCACCAGCAGAGTAACGGTCGGTGAACTGTTTTTT.

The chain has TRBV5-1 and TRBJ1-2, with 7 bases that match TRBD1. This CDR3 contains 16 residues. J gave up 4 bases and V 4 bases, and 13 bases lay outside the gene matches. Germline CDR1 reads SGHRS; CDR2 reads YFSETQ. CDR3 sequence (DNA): TGCGCCAGCAGCCCGACAGGGTTATATGGGAGCTATGGCTACACCTTC. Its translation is CASSPTGLYGSYGYTF. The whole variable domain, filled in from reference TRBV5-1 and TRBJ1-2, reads KAGVTQTPRYLIKTRGQQVTLSCSPISGHRSVSWYQQTPGQGLQFLFEYFSETQRNKGNFPGRFSGRQFSNSRSEMNVSTLELGDSALYLCASSPTGLYGSYGYTFGSGTRLTVV.

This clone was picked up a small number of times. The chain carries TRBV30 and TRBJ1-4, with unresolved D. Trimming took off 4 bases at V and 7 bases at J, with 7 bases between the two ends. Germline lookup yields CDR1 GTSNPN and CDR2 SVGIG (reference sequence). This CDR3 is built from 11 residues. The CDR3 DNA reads TGTGCCTGGACCGCGGCTGAAAAACTGTTTTTT. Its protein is CAWTAAEKLFF.

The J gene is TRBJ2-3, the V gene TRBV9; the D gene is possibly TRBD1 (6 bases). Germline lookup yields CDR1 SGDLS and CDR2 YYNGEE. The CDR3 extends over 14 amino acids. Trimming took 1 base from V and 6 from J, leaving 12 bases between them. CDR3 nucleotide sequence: TGTGCCAGCAGCGTAACCGGGACACTTGATACGCAGTATTTT. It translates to CASSVTGTLDTQYF.

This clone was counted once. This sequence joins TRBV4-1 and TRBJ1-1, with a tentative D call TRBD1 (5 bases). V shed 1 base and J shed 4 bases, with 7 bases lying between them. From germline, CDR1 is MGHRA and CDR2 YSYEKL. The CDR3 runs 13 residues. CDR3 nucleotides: TGCGCCAGCAGCCAAGCGGGGGTCACTGAAGCTTTCTTT. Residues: CASSQAGVTEAFF.